This T cell receptor (beta chain) was sequenced in a study of blood T cell repertoires in COVID-19. Assay used: immunoSEQ multiplex PCR; TCRdb lists only in-frame clones, some missing. The data show around 250,000 clones, roughly 90% seen once. V was pared by 0 bases and J by 6 bases, with 6 bases of the junction left unmatched. CDR1 is MNHEY and CDR2 is SVGAGI in the germline V gene. There are 16 residues in the CDR3. J is TRBJ2-3 and V is TRBV6-5, with 10 bases identical to TRBD1. What was sequenced was PBMCs or T cells enriched from blood (not recorded which). This sequence originates from a middle-aged man who had been exposed to COVID-19. CDR3 loop: CASSYSSTGGIDTQYF. The CDR3 region has the DNA TGTGCCAGCAGTTACTCATCGACAGGGGGCATTGATACGCAGTATTTT.